This passage covers 14 T cell receptor beta chains from one sample sequenced in a study of cytomegalovirus exposure and HLA in healthy donors. Primers for the PCR totalled 60 Vbeta and 13 Jbeta. Some clones are missing from TCRdb's copy, which holds only in-frame ones; the method was immunoSEQ multiplex PCR. In the table there are 150,000 to 200,000 clones, over 70% of which are singletons. Sequencing was performed on PBMCs. These receptors were collected from a woman younger than 45 in good health and CMV-seronegative.

The genes are TRBV30 and TRBJ2-3, with D uncertain. The CDR3 totals 14 residues. CDR1 GTSNPN and CDR2 SVGIG come from the germline V gene (reference sequence). V lost 0 bases, J lost 1 base, and 8 bases lay in between. CDR3 region: CAWSVLSGTDTQYF. For the CDR3, the DNA is TGTGCCTGGAGTGTACTAAGCGGCACAGATACGCAGTATTTT.

The CDR3, as DNA: TGTGCCAGCAGCGCCGGGACTAGCGGGACCTACGAGCAGTACTTC. Residues: CASSAGTSGTYEQYF. The chain uses TRBV7-6 and TRBJ2-7; 13 nucleotides match TRBD2. V was clipped by 5 bases and J by 2 bases; unmatched bases: 3. Germline loops: CDR1 SGHVS, CDR2 FNYEAQ. CDR3 size: 15 residues.

The chain is built from TRBV29-1 and TRBJ2-1; 10 bases map to TRBD2. With V trimmed by 8 bases and J by 4 bases, 20 bases remained unmatched. Germline V gene lookup returns CDR1 SQVTM and CDR2 ANQGSEA. The CDR3 totals 18 residues. In DNA, the CDR3 is TGCAGCCTGAGGCGGGGGAGATCTAGCGGGGGCCCTTACAATGAGCAGTTCTTC. It translates to CSLRRGRSSGGPYNEQFF.

The CDR3 loop reads CAWGNQGGQPQHF. The CDR3, as DNA: TGTGCCTGGGGGAATCAGGGTGGCCAGCCCCAGCATTTT. The rearrangement joins TRBV30 to TRBJ1-5; weak D call: TRBD1 (5 bases). Germline CDR1 is GTSNPN and CDR2 is SVGIG (reference sequence). This CDR3 contains 13 residues. V gave up 5 bases and J gave up 7 bases, with 15 bases separating them.

The V and J genes are TRBV4-2 and TRBJ1-2; TRBD1 is a possible D gene (6 bases). The CDR3 has 15 residues. Germline V gives CDR1 LGHNA, CDR2 YNFKEQ. V was shortened by 4 bases and J by 3 bases, with 15 bases between the two germline ends. The CDR3 protein is CASSPSGAGDYGYTF. CDR3 in DNA: TGTGCCAGCAGCCCCTCGGGGGCGGGGGACTATGGCTACACCTTC.

The chain links TRBV19 to TRBJ2-3; maybe TRBD1 (5 bases). The V and J ends lost 8 bases and 4 bases respectively, with 7 bases between them. Germline CDR1 LNHDA, CDR2 SQIVND (reference sequence). This CDR3 has 11 residues. Here the CDR3 DNA reads TGTGCCAGTGCACAGGCAGATACGCAGTATTTT. Its protein product is CASAQADTQYF.

A word on this clone: Compared with germline, one end of the junction differs, possibly owing to a read error. The chain uses TRBV9 and TRBJ2-7, with D perhaps TRBD2 (6 bases). The germline gives CDR1 SGDLS, CDR2 YYNGEE. This CDR3 has 15 residues. CDR3 in amino acids: CASSVGSGPSYERYF. As DNA, the CDR3 is TGTGCCAGCAGCGTAGGGAGCGGGCCCTCCTACGAGCGGTACTTC. The full variable domain, in which reference TRBV9 and TRBJ2-7 provide the parts outside the CDR3, is DSGVTQTPKHLITATGQRVTLRCSPRSGDLSVYWYQQSLDQGLQFLIQYYNGEERAKGNILERFSAQQFPDLHSELNLSSLELGDSALYFCASSVGSGPSYERYFGPGTRLTVT.

This rearrangement joins TRBV5-1 to TRBJ2-5, with D unresolved. The CDR3 has 14 amino acids. V gave up 0 bases and J gave up 3 bases, with 9 bases separating them. Germline V gene lookup returns CDR1 SGHRS and CDR2 YFSETQ. The CDR3 DNA sequence: TGCGCCAGCAGCTTGGCTGCTACCAAAGAGACCCAGTACTTC. Protein sequence: CASSLAATKETQYF.

As for this clone: The same CDR3 also results from other DNA sequences found in this sample. This chain connects TRBV6-4 to TRBJ2-1; D call uncertain. There are 13 residues in the CDR3. Per germline, CDR1 MRHNA and CDR2 SNTAGT. The V and J ends lost 0 bases and 7 bases respectively, with 7 bases between them. In nucleotides, the CDR3 is TGTGCCAGCAGTGACTCTGGCTTGAATGAGCAGTTCTTC. This translates into CASSDSGLNEQFF.

This sequence joins TRBV27 and TRBJ2-3; the D is unclear. The CDR3 extends over 12 amino acids. The V end was cut by 5 bases, the J end by 0 bases, with 3 bases between. CDR1 is MNHEY, CDR2 SMNVEV, per germline (reference sequence). CDR3 amino acids: CASSPSTDTQYF. The CDR3 DNA reads TGTGCCAGCAGTCCAAGCACAGATACGCAGTATTTT.

The chain links TRBV18 to TRBJ1-1; D remains ambiguous. Trimming cost V 0 bases and J 3 bases, with 14 bases left between them. CDR3 length: 16 amino acids. The germline CDR1 and CDR2 sequences are KGHSH and LQKENI. CDR3 nucleotides: TGTGCCAGCTCACCACCTCCCAGCGGGCCTCACACTGAAGCTTTCTTT. Amino acid sequence: CASSPPPSGPHTEAFF.

This clone was detected a few times. The V call is TRBV6-5, the J call TRBJ2-3, with 13 bases aligning to TRBD2. Losses at the gene ends were 4 bases for V and 6 bases for J; bases not matched to a gene: 4. This CDR3 is 15 amino acids long. The germline V gene has CDR1 MNHEY and CDR2 SVGAGI. The CDR3 coding sequence is TGTGCCAGCAGTTTATCGACTAGCGGGAGGGATACGCAGTATTTT. Translated: CASSLSTSGRDTQYF.

This clone turned up a few times. The rearrangement uses TRBV2 and TRBJ2-7, with D tentatively TRBD2 (6 bases). Germline V CDR1 and CDR2: SNHLY, FYNNEI. This CDR3 has 15 amino acids. Trimming took off 6 bases at V and 0 bases at J, with 15 bases between the two ends. The CDR3 DNA is TGTGCCAGCAGAGTCGGGGTAGCGGACTCCTACGAGCAGTACTTC. Translation: CASRVGVADSYEQYF.

The rearrangement uses TRBV9 and TRBJ1-4; 7 nucleotides line up with TRBD1. After removal of 4 bases from V and 14 bases from J, the junction contained 11 bases not matched to a gene. The CDR3 has 13 residues. Germline lookup yields CDR1 SGDLS and CDR2 YYNGEE. CDR3 amino acids: CASSPRTGGWLFF. The DNA of the CDR3 is TGTGCCAGCAGCCCCCGGACAGGCGGTTGGCTGTTTTTT.